This TCR beta chain was profiled in a study of response to subunit inactivated influenza vaccine. This clonotype was detected only a few times. Each CDR3 protein is one row after TCRdb ran MiXCR on the RT-PCR reads. Of roughly 500,000 distinct CDR3 sequences in the sample, under 25% are singletons; the top ten hold about 2.8%. Germline-derived CDR1 and CDR2 are MNHNS and SASEGT. This CDR3 region has 14 residues. The V end lost 4 bases, the J end lost 4 bases, and 13 bases lay between the germline ends. The sample was also reused in another study, on T cells expressing NK-cell markers. That report notes: Libraries used 5'RACE template switching adding universal primer site and UMIs. Among eight sequenced donors, seven carried HCMV seropositivity while one was seronegative. NKG2C+ dominant clonotype frequencies in five or six donors were roughly 1.0-7.5% of CD8+ T cells. Whether expanded NKG2C+ T cell clones were HCMV-specific remained unclear.

This specimen was CD4+ T cells sorted from PBMCs, taken about 11 days after vaccination. The rearrangement links TRBV6-1 to TRBJ2-5, with a weak D call TRBD1 (5 bases). This sequence was found in a man aged 50 to 59 who received an inactivated influenza vaccine. CDR3: CASSAAGRGETQYF. In DNA form, the CDR3 reads TGTGCCAGCAGTGCCGCCGGTAGGGGAGAGACCCAGTACTTC.